Sequencing of this T cell receptor (beta chain) was carried out in a study of T cells in Graves' hyperthyroidism and ophthalmopathy. Patients were aged 18 to 65, had disease duration under 2 months, and had newly diagnosed hyperthyroidism. This clonotype has a count of ten or more. The V gene's germline CDR1 is ENHRY and CDR2 SYGVKD. The germline V and J ends were trimmed by 9 bases and 1 base, with 19 bases remaining between them. There are 15 residues in the CDR3. The investigators amplified TCR beta CDR3 regions from RNA transcripts. Using the HTBI primer set, a first-round RT-PCR was run on the TCR CDR3. TCRdb redid the calling of the multiplex PCR reads with MiXCR, one entry per CDR3 protein. Found here are 600,000 to 800,000 distinct CDR3 sequences, 35% of them singletons; the top ten hold around 29%.

This TCR derives from a woman in her thirties or forties with Graves' hyperthyroidism. V is TRBV10-3 and J is TRBJ2-7, with D perhaps being TRBD1 or TRBD2 (5 bases each). Sequencing used blood. The CDR3 nucleotides are TGTGCCATAACCTCGAGCCCGGGGCCATCCTACGAGCAGTACTTC. This gives the protein CAITSSPGPSYEQYF.